This entry concerns a single TCR beta chain. The antigen remains unidentified. The sample belongs to a study of cytotoxic CD8 clonotypes in ibrutinib-treated CLL. Study-level background: Patients gave response samples after a median about 12 months of treatment, range 6 to 36. General study findings and limits: Sustained-remission and progressing patients' sampling times differed. Clonality went higher at ibrutinib response and then dropped back toward baseline at progression.

CDR1 and CDR2 (germline): MNHNY, SVGAGI (reference sequence). There are 16 residues in the CDR3. V was cut by 6 bases and J by 0 bases, with 18 bases left in between. Clones were read by immunoSEQ multiplex PCR, and TCRdb kept only the in-frame ones, dropping some. The sample lists about 45,000 clones, just over 65% occurring once. The source was PBMCs, collected after 24 months of ibrutinib treatment. V gene TRBV6-6 combines with J gene TRBJ2-7; the D is unclear. This TCR was recovered from a human donor with chronic lymphocytic leukemia. CDR3 bases: TGTGCCAGCAGCCCCCCAAGGGTAAGGGCCTCCTACGAGCAGTACTTC. Protein sequence: CASSPPRVRASYEQYF.